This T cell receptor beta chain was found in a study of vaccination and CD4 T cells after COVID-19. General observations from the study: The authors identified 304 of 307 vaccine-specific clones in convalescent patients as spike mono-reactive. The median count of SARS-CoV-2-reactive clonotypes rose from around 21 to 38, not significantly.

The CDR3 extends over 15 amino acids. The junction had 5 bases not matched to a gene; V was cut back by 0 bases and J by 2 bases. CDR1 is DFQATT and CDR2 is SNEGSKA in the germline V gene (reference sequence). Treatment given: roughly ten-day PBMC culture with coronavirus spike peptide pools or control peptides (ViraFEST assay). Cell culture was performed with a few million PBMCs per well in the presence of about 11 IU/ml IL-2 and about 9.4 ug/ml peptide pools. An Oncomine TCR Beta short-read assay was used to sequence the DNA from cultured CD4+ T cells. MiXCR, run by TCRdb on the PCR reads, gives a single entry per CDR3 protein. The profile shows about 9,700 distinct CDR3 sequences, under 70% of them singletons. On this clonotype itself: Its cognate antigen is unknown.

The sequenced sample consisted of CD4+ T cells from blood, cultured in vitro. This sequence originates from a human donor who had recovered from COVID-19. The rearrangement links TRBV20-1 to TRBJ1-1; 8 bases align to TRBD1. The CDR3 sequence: CSARDFGQGNTEAFF. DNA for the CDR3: TGCAGTGCTAGAGACTTCGGACAGGGAAACACTGAAGCTTTCTTT.